The 19 T cell receptor beta chains below come from one sample, sequenced in a study of blood T cell repertoires in COVID-19. Clones were sequenced by immunoSEQ multiplex PCR, and TCRdb holds only the in-frame ones, with some missing. Among 350,000 to 450,000 clones listed, around 87% were seen once. The sample taken for sequencing was peripheral blood. The receptor source for this set is an older woman with COVID-19, enrolled during active disease.

The chain uses TRBV27 and TRBJ2-7; TRBD1 matches 9 bases. Trimming at V came to 4 bases and at J to 6 bases, leaving 10 bases not matched to a gene. In germline, CDR1 is MNHEY, CDR2 SMNVEV (reference sequence). The CDR3 extends over 15 amino acids. CDR3 bases: TGTGCCAGCAGTTCACCGGGACAGGGATCGTCCGAGCAGTACTTC. This gives the protein CASSSPGQGSSEQYF.

The genes are TRBV19 and TRBJ2-5; 8 bases are a match to TRBD2. The trim removed 3 bases at V and 4 bases at J, leaving 16 bases unmatched. Looked up from germline, CDR1 is LNHDA and CDR2 is SQIVND (reference sequence). The CDR3 spans 18 residues. CDR3 coding DNA: TGTGCCAGTAGTATGTCACCTCTTTCCGGGGGGGCCACAGAGACCCAGTACTTC. This encodes CASSMSPLSGGATETQYF.

This chain connects TRBV12-5 to TRBJ2-2, with D perhaps TRBD2 (5 bases). The CDR3 loop spans 13 amino acids. Germline V gene sequence: CDR1 LGHNT, CDR2 FRNRAP. V was clipped by 3 bases and J by 8 bases, with 10 bases between them. Here the CDR3 DNA reads TGTGCTAGTGGTTTCGGAGGTCGAGGGGAGCTGTTTTTT. Amino acid sequence: CASGFGGRGELFF.

This chain links TRBV7-9 with TRBJ1-4; D uncertain. Trimming pared 4 bases from V and 0 bases from J, leaving 9 bases between. The CDR3 length is 15 residues. Germline V gene sequence: CDR1 SEHNR, CDR2 FQNEAQ (reference sequence). CDR3 DNA: TGTGCCAGCAGCTATAGGAGTACAACTAATGAAAAACTGTTTTTT. The encoded protein is CASSYRSTTNEKLFF.

J is TRBJ1-2 and V is TRBV14, with 7 bases aligning to TRBD1. CDR1 and CDR2 from the germline V gene are SGHDN and FVKESK. V shed 4 bases and J 4 bases; nucleotides not matched to a gene: 3. This CDR3 contains 13 residues. CDR3 protein: CASSLGQIYGYTF. As DNA, the CDR3 is TGTGCCAGCAGCCTGGGACAGATCTATGGCTACACCTTC.

The CDR3 sequence is CASTLGGSYEQYF. Here the CDR3 DNA reads TGTGCCAGCACCCTTGGGGGGTCGTACGAGCAGTACTTC. This chain uses TRBV13 with TRBJ2-7, with D perhaps matching TRBD2 (6 bases). The CDR3 is 13 residues long. Germline V gene sequence: CDR1 PRHDT, CDR2 FYEKMQ (reference sequence). Between the trimmed V and J ends, which lost 7 bases and 4 bases, there was a span of 14 bases. Drawing the rest from reference TRBV13 and TRBJ2-7, the complete variable domain is AAGVIQSPRHLIKEKRETATLKCYPIPRHDTVYWYQQGPGQDPQFLISFYEKMQSDKGSIPDRFSAQQFSDYHSELNMSSLELGDSALYFCASTLGGSYEQYFGPGTRLTVT.

The gene calls are TRBV19 and TRBJ2-1; the D gene is possibly TRBD1 (6 bases). Looked up from germline, CDR1 is LNHDA and CDR2 is SQIVND (reference sequence). This CDR3 contains 16 residues. V lost 0 bases and J 2 bases, leaving 11 bases between the germline ends. The DNA of the CDR3 is TGTGCCAGTAGTATAGATCAGGGGTGGCCCTACAATGAGCAGTTCTTC. Residues: CASSIDQGWPYNEQFF.

This clone turned up a few times. The chain links TRBV28 to TRBJ2-2, with D uncertain. Trimming removed 6 bases from V and 6 bases from J, with 5 bases in between. This CDR3 contains 11 residues. Germline loops: CDR1 MDHEN, CDR2 SYDVKM. The CDR3 DNA sequence: TGTGCCAGCAGGAGTTCCGGGGAGCTGTTTTTT. Its translation: CASRSSGELFF.

The V gene is TRBV6-5, the J gene TRBJ1-1; no firm D call. Germline CDR1 MNHEY, CDR2 SVGAGI. This CDR3 contains 14 residues. Between the trimmed V and J ends, which lost 0 bases and 7 bases, there was a span of 12 bases. In nucleotides, the CDR3 is TGTGCCAGCAGTTACTCAGGAGGAGGGAATGAAGCTTTCTTT. It is translated as CASSYSGGGNEAFF.

This rearrangement joins TRBV19 to TRBJ1-2, with a possible D match to TRBD1 (5 bases). V was cut by 10 bases and J by 4 bases, with 25 bases left in between. Germline assignment: CDR1 LNHDA and CDR2 SQIVND (reference sequence). The length of the CDR3 is 16 residues. CDR3 DNA sequence: TGTGCCACCACCGGCACGGGGGGAAGTAGGGCCTATGGCTACACCTTC. Protein: CATTGTGGSRAYGYTF.

The genes are TRBV7-3 and TRBJ2-1; D is perhaps TRBD1 (6 bases). This CDR3 is built from 16 residues. V was pared by 5 bases and J by 2 bases, with 16 bases between. Germline-derived CDR1 and CDR2 are SGHTA and FQGTGA. CDR3 sequence: CASSLNDRSAYNEQFF. The CDR3 DNA reads TGTGCCAGCAGCCTTAACGACAGGTCCGCCTACAATGAGCAGTTCTTC.

J is TRBJ1-3 and V is TRBV28; TRBD1 agrees at 8 bases. The CDR3 is 16 residues long. Germline-derived CDR1 and CDR2 are MDHEN and SYDVKM. V gave up 2 bases and J gave up 7 bases; unmatched junction bases: 10. CDR3 residues: CASSLTEGQGRNTIYF. The DNA of the CDR3 is TGTGCCAGCAGTTTAACCGAAGGACAGGGCCGGAACACCATATATTTT. The full variable domain, rest sourced from reference TRBV28 and TRBJ1-3, is DVKVTQSSRYLVKRTGEKVFLECVQDMDHENMFWYRQDPGLGLRLIYFSYDVKMKEKGDIPEGYSVSREKKERFSLILESASTNQTSMYLCASSLTEGQGRNTIYFGEGSWLTVV.

The J gene is TRBJ1-1, the V gene TRBV9; D not resolved. The length of the CDR3 is 13 residues. V was pared by 4 bases and J by 11 bases, with 18 bases between. CDR1 SGDLS and CDR2 YYNGEE come from the germline V gene. CDR3 protein: CASSPLGSGWAFF. The DNA for the CDR3 is TGTGCCAGCAGCCCCCTGGGGTCGGGGTGGGCTTTCTTT.

CDR3 sequence: CASSQRGRENTEAFF. DNA for the CDR3: TGTGCCAGCTCACAAAGGGGGCGGGAGAACACTGAAGCTTTCTTT. The gene calls are TRBV18 and TRBJ1-1; 7 nucleotides agree with TRBD1. This CDR3 region has 15 residues. J lost 1 base, V lost 4 bases, and 6 bases had no gene match. Germline assignment: CDR1 KGHSH and CDR2 LQKENI.

The chain joins TRBV20-1 to TRBJ1-1; no clear D gene. The CDR3 extends over 14 amino acids. V was trimmed by 3 bases and J by 0 bases, leaving 11 bases between them. Per germline, CDR1 DFQATT and CDR2 SNEGSKA (reference sequence). The CDR3, as DNA: TGCAGTGCTAGTCGGGGATCTGTGAACACTGAAGCTTTCTTT. This encodes CSASRGSVNTEAFF.

The rearrangement joins TRBV9 to TRBJ1-2, with D possibly TRBD1 on 6 matching bases. The CDR3 covers 15 residues. Deletions cut 0 bases from V and 4 bases from J, with 13 bases between. Per the germline V gene, CDR1 is SGDLS and CDR2 is YYNGEE. CDR3 region: CASSVGGGAGYGYTF. The CDR3 bases are TGTGCCAGCAGCGTAGGAGGGGGGGCCGGCTATGGCTACACCTTC. Together with reference TRBV9 and TRBJ1-2, the CDR3 gives the full variable domain: DSGVTQTPKHLITATGQRVTLRCSPRSGDLSVYWYQQSLDQGLQFLIQYYNGEERAKGNILERFSAQQFPDLHSELNLSSLELGDSALYFCASSVGGGAGYGYTFGSGTRLTVV.

The V gene is TRBV5-8, the J gene TRBJ2-7; a weak D match, TRBD1 (7 bases). Germline CDR1 is SGHTS and CDR2 is YDEGEE. The CDR3 covers 15 residues. V gave up 2 bases and J gave up 3 bases, with 15 bases separating them. CDR3 DNA sequence: TGTGCCAGCAGCTTTAGGCGGGACAGTTTCTACGAGCAGTACTTC. It specifies CASSFRRDSFYEQYF.

The chain joins TRBV5-4 to TRBJ2-7; no clear D gene. Germline CDR1 SGHNT, CDR2 YYREEE (reference sequence). This CDR3 contains 14 residues. V was trimmed by 0 bases and J by 3 bases, leaving 10 bases between them. The CDR3 DNA follows: TGTGCCAGCAGCTTGGAGGTGGGCCGCTACGAGCAGTACTTC. Its protein is CASSLEVGRYEQYF.

The chain recombines TRBV6-6 with TRBJ1-6; 10 nucleotides match TRBD1. Germline V gene data show CDR1 as MNHNY and CDR2 as SVGAGI (reference sequence). The V segment lost 5 bases and the J segment 8 bases; nucleotides outside the gene matches: 12. The CDR3 loop spans 17 amino acids. The CDR3 nucleotides read TGTGCCAGCAGTCCGAGCGGTTGGGGACAGGGGTATTCACCCCTCCACTTT. It specifies CASSPSGWGQGYSPLHF.